This T cell receptor beta chain was sequenced in a study of blood T cell repertoires in COVID-19. About the study: Acute-phase and convalescent COVID-19 samples originated in the United States, Italy and Spain.

This CDR3 contains 13 residues. The germline CDR1 and CDR2 sequences are KGHSY and FQNENV. The J segment lost 8 bases and the V segment lost 3 bases, leaving 6 bases of the junction unmatched. Per the authors' pipeline: The assay estimated nucleated cells by amplifying reference gene primers. The repertoire was sequenced with immunoSEQ multiplex PCR; TCRdb's copy has only in-frame clones and lacks some. V and J calls and clone size follow that table, whereas D and trimming were derived from the DNA. The sample lists 350,000 to 450,000 clones, around 89% seen once, with around 1.1% in the top ten. Which cohort a participant joined came from the clinical history participants gave. Donors in Cohort 3 who had recovered were those with two negative PCRs, healthcare professional clearance, or resolution of their symptoms.

This chain connects TRBV16 to TRBJ1-2; 7 nucleotides line up with TRBD1. The sequenced sample was PBMCs or T cells enriched from blood (not recorded which). The sequence came from a young man who had recovered from COVID-19. CDR3 coding DNA: TGTGCCAGCAGCCACGACAGGGTTTCCGGCTACACCTTC. Its protein product is CASSHDRVSGYTF.